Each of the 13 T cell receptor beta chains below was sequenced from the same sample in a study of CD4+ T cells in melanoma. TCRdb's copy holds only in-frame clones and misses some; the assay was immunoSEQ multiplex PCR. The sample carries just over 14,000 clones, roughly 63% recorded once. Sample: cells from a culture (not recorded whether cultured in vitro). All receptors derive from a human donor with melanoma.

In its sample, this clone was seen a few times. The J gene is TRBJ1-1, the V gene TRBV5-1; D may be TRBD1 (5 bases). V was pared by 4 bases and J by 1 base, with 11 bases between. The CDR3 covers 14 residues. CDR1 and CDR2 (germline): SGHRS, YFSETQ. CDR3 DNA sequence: TGCGCCAGCAGCACCGGGACCAAGAACACTGAAGCTTTCTTT. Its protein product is CASSTGTKNTEAFF.

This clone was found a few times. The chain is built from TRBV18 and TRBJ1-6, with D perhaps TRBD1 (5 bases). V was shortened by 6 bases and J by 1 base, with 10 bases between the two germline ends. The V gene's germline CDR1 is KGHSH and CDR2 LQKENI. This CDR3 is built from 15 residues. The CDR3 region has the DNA TGTGCCAGCTCTGGCGGGGGATCCTATAATTCACCCCTCCACTTT. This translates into CASSGGGSYNSPLHF.

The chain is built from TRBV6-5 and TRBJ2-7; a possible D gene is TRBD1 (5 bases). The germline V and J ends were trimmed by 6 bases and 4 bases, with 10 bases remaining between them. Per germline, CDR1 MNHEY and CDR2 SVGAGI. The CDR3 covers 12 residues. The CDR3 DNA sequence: TGTGCCAGCAGCGAACAGGTTTACGAGCAGTACTTC. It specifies CASSEQVYEQYF.

The CDR3 region is CASRPQGPARKETQYF. The CDR3 DNA follows: TGTGCCAGCCGCCCCCAGGGACCGGCGCGGAAAGAGACCCAGTACTTC. This rearrangement joins TRBV7-8 to TRBJ2-5; D is perhaps TRBD1 or TRBD2 (5 bases each). Germline V CDR1 and CDR2: SGHVS, FQNEAQ. Trimming removed 8 bases at V and 3 bases at J, with 22 bases between. The CDR3 runs to 16 residues.

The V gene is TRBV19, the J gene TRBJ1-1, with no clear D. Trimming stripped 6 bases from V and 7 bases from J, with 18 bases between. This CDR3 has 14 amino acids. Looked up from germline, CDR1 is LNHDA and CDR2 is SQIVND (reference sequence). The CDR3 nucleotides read TGTGCCAGTAGGCCGGATTGGCCGGCGCTTGAAGCTTTCTTT. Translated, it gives CASRPDWPALEAFF.

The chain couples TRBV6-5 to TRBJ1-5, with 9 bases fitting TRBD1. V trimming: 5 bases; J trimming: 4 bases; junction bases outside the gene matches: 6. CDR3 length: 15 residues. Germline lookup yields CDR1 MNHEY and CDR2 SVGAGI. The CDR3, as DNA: TGTGCCAGCAGTGCCTCCGGGACAGGGAATCAGCCCCAGCATTTT. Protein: CASSASGTGNQPQHF.

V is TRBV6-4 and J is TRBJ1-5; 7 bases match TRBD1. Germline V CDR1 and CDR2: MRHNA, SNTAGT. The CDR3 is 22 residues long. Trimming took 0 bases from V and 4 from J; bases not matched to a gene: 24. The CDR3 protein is CASSDSPGTAHFFLLRNQPQHF. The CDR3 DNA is TGTGCCAGCAGTGACTCCCCAGGGACAGCTCATTTTTTTCTTCTCCGTAATCAGCCCCAGCATTTT.

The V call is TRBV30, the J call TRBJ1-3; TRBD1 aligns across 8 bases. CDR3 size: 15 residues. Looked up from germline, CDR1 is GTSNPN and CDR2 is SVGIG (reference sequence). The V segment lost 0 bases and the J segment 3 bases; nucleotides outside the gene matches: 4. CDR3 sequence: CAWSVRGTGGNTIYF. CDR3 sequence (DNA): TGTGCCTGGAGTGTAAGGGGGACAGGTGGAAACACCATATATTTT.

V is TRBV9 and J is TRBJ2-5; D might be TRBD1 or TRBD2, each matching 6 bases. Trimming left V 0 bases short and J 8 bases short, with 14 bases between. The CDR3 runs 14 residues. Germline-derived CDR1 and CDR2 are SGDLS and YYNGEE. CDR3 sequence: CASSVGSRGDTQYF. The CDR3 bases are TGTGCCAGCAGCGTAGGTTCAAGGGGGGACACCCAGTACTTC.

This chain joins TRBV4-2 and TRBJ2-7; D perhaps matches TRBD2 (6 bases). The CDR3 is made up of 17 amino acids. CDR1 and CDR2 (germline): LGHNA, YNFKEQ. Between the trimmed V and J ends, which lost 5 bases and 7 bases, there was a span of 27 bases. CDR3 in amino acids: CASSSTPFAGKGVEQYF. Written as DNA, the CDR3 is TGTGCCAGCAGCTCCACCCCCTTTGCGGGGAAAGGGGTAGAGCAGTACTTC.

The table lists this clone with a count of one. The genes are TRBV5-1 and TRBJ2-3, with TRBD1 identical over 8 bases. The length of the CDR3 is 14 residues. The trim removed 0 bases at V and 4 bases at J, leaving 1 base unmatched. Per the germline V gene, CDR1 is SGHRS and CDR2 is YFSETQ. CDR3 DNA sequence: TGCGCCAGCAGCTTGGACAGGGGGGCAGATACGCAGTATTTT. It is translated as CASSLDRGADTQYF.

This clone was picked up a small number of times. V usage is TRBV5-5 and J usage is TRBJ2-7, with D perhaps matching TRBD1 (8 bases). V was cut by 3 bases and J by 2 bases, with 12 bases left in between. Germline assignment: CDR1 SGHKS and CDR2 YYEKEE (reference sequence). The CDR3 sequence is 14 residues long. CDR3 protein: CASSWTGTTYEQYF. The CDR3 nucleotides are TGTGCCAGCAGCTGGACAGGGACTACCTACGAGCAGTACTTC.

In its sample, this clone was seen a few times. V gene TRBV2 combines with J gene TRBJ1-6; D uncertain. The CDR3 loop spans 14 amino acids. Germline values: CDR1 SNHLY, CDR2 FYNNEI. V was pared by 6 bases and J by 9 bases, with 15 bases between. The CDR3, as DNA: TGTGCCAGCAGGCTAACAGCGGTCTCTTCACCCCTCCACTTT. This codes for CASRLTAVSSPLHF. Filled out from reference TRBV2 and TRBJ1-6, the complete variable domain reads EPEVTQTPSHQVTQMGQEVILRCVPISNHLYFYWYRQILGQKVEFLVSFYNNEISEKSEIFDDQFSVERPDGSNFTLKIRSTKLEDSAMYFCASRLTAVSSPLHFGNGTRLTVT.